This is a list of T cell receptor beta chains from one sample in a study of blood T cell repertoires in COVID-19. Sequencing was performed with immunoSEQ multiplex PCR; in TCRdb, only in-frame clones are kept and a portion is missing. The data show 250,000 or so clones, 80% to 90% seen once. The source material was PBMCs or T cells enriched from blood (not recorded which). These receptors were obtained from a man aged 40-50 years who had recovered from COVID-19. Both conserved end residues are part of each CDR3. A D gene is named only where the DNA matches it firmly. Size tells how often a clone was seen (once, few, many) or the class of an expanded clone, and some rows leave it out.

D gene,clone size,V gene,J gene,CDR3 protein,CDR3 DNA
TRBD2,-,TRBV7-6,TRBJ2-1,CASSLTPGGNEQFF,TGTGCCAGCAGCTTAACCCCCGGGGGGAATGAGCAGTTCTTC
-,-,TRBV9,TRBJ1-2,CASSGIDREIYGYTF,TGTGCCAGCAGCGGGATAGACAGAGAAATCTATGGCTACACCTTC
-,few,TRBV10-1,TRBJ1-1,CASRAGVNTEAFF,TGCGCCAGCAGGGCAGGGGTGAACACTGAAGCTTTCTTT
TRBD1,-,TRBV12-3/TRBV12-4,TRBJ1-2,CASSLGTGRGYTF,TGTGCCAGCAGTCTCGGGACAGGCCGGGGCTACACCTTC
TRBD1,-,TRBV6-5,TRBJ1-1,CASSQYTGVTEAFF,TGTGCCAGCAGTCAATATACAGGGGTCACTGAAGCTTTCTTT
-,-,TRBV3-1/TRBV3-2,TRBJ2-3,CASSQAFPSRVEITDTQYF,TGTGCCAGCAGCCAAGCGTTTCCGAGCCGGGTAGAGATCACAGATACGCAGTATTTT
-,few,TRBV10-2,TRBJ1-1,CASKQMNTEAFF,TGCGCCAGCAAACAGATGAACACTGAAGCTTTCTTT
-,-,TRBV6-5,TRBJ2-5,CASSPLSGLQETQYF,TGTGCCAGCAGTCCCCTTTCGGGTCTCCAAGAGACCCAGTACTTC
TRBD1,-,TRBV11-3,TRBJ1-2,CASSPRTGLGYTF,TGTGCCAGCAGCCCGCGGACAGGGTTGGGCTACACCTTC
TRBD2,few,TRBV9,TRBJ2-7,CASSVVGTSFEQYF,TGTGCCAGCAGCGTAGTGGGGACTAGCTTCGAGCAGTACTTC
-,-,TRBV6-5,TRBJ1-5,CASSYSRTAMLPQHF,TGTGCCAGCAGTTACTCCAGGACAGCCATGTTGCCCCAGCATTTT
TRBD2,-,TRBV7-3,TRBJ2-1,CASSSARGTTFYNEQFF,TGTGCCAGCAGCTCCGCCCGTGGGACTACCTTCTACAATGAGCAGTTCTTC
-,-,TRBV7-8,TRBJ2-2,CASSVWKYSGTGELFF,TGTGCCAGCAGCGTTTGGAAGTATTCGGGCACCGGGGAGCTGTTTTTT
-,many,TRBV9,TRBJ2-2,CASSGAQGRTGELFF,TGTGCCAGCAGCGGGGCTCAGGGGAGAACCGGGGAGCTGTTTTTT
-,-,TRBV6-5,TRBJ2-7,CATERWNEQYF,TGTGCCACCGAGAGGTGGAACGAGCAGTACTTC
TRBD1,-,TRBV5-1,TRBJ2-1,CASSLGTGGTYNEQFF,TGCGCCAGCAGCCTAGGGACAGGGGGGACCTACAATGAGCAGTTCTTC
TRBD1,-,TRBV6-1,TRBJ1-3,CASSEQGAQPRFSGNTIYF,TGTGCCAGCAGTGAACAGGGGGCGCAGCCCCGGTTCTCTGGAAACACCATATATTTT
-,-,TRBV5-4,TRBJ1-1,CASSPSTGMNTEAFF,TGTGCCAGCAGCCCATCGACAGGAATGAACACTGAAGCTTTCTTT
TRBD1,-,TRBV12-5,TRBJ1-2,CASLGQPVYGYTF,TGTGCTAGTCTGGGACAGCCAGTCTATGGCTACACCTTC
TRBD1,-,TRBV27,TRBJ1-6,CASRNNLRDRPVPLHF,TGTGCCAGCAGAAATAACCTCCGGGACAGGCCCGTTCCCCTCCACTTT
TRBD1,-,TRBV19,TRBJ2-2,CASSTRTGDSTGELFF,TGTGCCAGTAGTACCCGGACAGGGGATTCCACCGGGGAGCTGTTTTTT
TRBD2,-,TRBV7-9,TRBJ2-6,CASSFFRTSGSSGANVLTF,TGTGCCAGCAGCTTTTTCAGGACTAGCGGGTCTTCTGGGGCCAACGTCCTGACTTTC
TRBD1,-,TRBV19,TRBJ1-2,CASSDRGTRTFNYGYTF,TGTGCCAGTAGTGACAGGGGGACCAGAACTTTTAACTATGGCTACACCTTC
TRBD1,-,TRBV9,TRBJ1-2,CASSAGQGANGYTF,TGTGCCAGCAGCGCCGGACAGGGGGCGAATGGCTACACCTTC
-,-,TRBV6-5,TRBJ1-5,CASSRAGSNQPQHF,TGTGCCAGCTCCCGGGCGGGGAGCAATCAGCCCCAGCATTTT
TRBD1,-,TRBV13,TRBJ1-1,CASRPQGVANTEAFF,TGTGCCAGCAGGCCGCAGGGGGTCGCTAACACTGAAGCTTTCTTT
-,-,TRBV2,TRBJ1-4,CASLRYSTTNEKLFF,TGTGCCAGTCTTCGGTACAGTACAACTAATGAAAAACTGTTTTTT
TRBD1,-,TRBV5-5,TRBJ1-2,CASSHDVGQAGYGYTF,TGTGCCAGCAGCCACGATGTTGGACAGGCGGGTTATGGCTACACCTTC
TRBD1,-,TRBV2,TRBJ1-4,CASLTGTGNEKLFF,TGTGCCAGCCTAACCGGGACAGGGAATGAAAAACTGTTTTTT
-,-,TRBV7-6,TRBJ1-5,CASSFGSYEPQHF,TGTGCCAGCAGCTTTGGTAGTTATGAGCCCCAGCATTTT
-,-,TRBV10-1,TRBJ1-2,CASSDIQDSPAANYGYTF,TGCGCCAGCAGTGATATTCAGGACAGCCCAGCTGCTAACTATGGCTACACCTTC